These T cell receptor beta chains were read from a single sample in a study of shared clonotypes between healthy human individuals. The repertoire was sequenced with immunoSEQ multiplex PCR; TCRdb's copy has only in-frame clones and lacks some. Of some 2,000,000 clones in the sample, about 94% were seen once. The sample taken for sequencing was naive CD8+ T cells sorted from blood. The receptors shown here come from a man aged 18 to 30 in good health. Each CDR3 is given with its conserved first and last residue. The order of the fields is V gene, D gene, CDR3 protein. D genes are given only for firm matches.

v_gene: TRBV19; d_gene: .; CDR3aa: CASSWDGDSNQPQHF
v_gene: TRBV2; d_gene: .; CDR3aa: CASGGPDTDEAFF
v_gene: TRBV4-1; d_gene: .; CDR3aa: CASSQVPSYEQYF
v_gene: TRBV13; d_gene: TRBD1; CDR3aa: CASSLSPGGSRGYTF
v_gene: TRBV11-2; d_gene: .; CDR3aa: CASSLPADEQYF
v_gene: TRBV4-2; d_gene: .; CDR3aa: CASSQEVGPISEAFF
v_gene: TRBV7-9; d_gene: .; CDR3aa: CASSLPGSSYNEQFF
v_gene: TRBV29-1; d_gene: .; CDR3aa: CSALLTTGESHNNEQFF
v_gene: TRBV7-6; d_gene: .; CDR3aa: CASSLVSHPGEQYF
v_gene: TRBV11-2; d_gene: TRBD1; CDR3aa: CASSRAGRGQSPLHF
v_gene: TRBV7-9; d_gene: .; CDR3aa: CASSLGGATEAFF
v_gene: TRBV9; d_gene: TRBD2; CDR3aa: CASSAGTSWPEQFF
v_gene: TRBV7-9; d_gene: .; CDR3aa: CASSGNPSYGYTF
v_gene: TRBV9; d_gene: .; CDR3aa: CASSAYWSRNEQFF
v_gene: TRBV10-2; d_gene: TRBD1; CDR3aa: CASSETGALNHEQYF
v_gene: TRBV6-1; d_gene: TRBD2; CDR3aa: CASTYGLAGAYEQYF
v_gene: TRBV19; d_gene: TRBD2; CDR3aa: CASRPLWGGNTGELFF
v_gene: TRBV27; d_gene: .; CDR3aa: CASSLGQNTEAFF
v_gene: TRBV10-3; d_gene: TRBD1; CDR3aa: CAISEAAGQDTEAFF
v_gene: TRBV5-1; d_gene: .; CDR3aa: CASSLPGFNEQFF
v_gene: TRBV7-9; d_gene: .; CDR3aa: CASSPVLVTEAFF
v_gene: TRBV28; d_gene: .; CDR3aa: CASSLVFMNTEAFF
v_gene: TRBV11-2; d_gene: .; CDR3aa: CASSLGDGGLTDTQYF
v_gene: TRBV2; d_gene: TRBD2; CDR3aa: CASSGPSGATYEQYF
v_gene: TRBV7-9; d_gene: TRBD1; CDR3aa: CASSLETGSMWETQYF
v_gene: TRBV9; d_gene: .; CDR3aa: CASSLRTDTQYF
v_gene: TRBV27; d_gene: .; CDR3aa: CASSLAVPGGGLYNEQFF